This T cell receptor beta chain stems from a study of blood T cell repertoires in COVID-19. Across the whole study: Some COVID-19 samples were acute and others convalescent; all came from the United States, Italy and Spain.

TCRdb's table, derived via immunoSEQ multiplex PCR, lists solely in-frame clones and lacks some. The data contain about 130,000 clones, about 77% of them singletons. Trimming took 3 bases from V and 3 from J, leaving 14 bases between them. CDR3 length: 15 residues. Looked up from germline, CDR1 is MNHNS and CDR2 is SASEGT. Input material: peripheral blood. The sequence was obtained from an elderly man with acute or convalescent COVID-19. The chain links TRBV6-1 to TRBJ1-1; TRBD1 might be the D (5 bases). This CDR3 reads CASSELGAGDTEAFF. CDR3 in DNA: TGTGCCAGCAGTGAGTTAGGGGCTGGCGACACTGAAGCTTTCTTT.